This T cell receptor (beta chain) was obtained from a study of T-cell reconstitution after alpha-beta-depleted transplantation in children. The CDR3 has 15 residues. V was cut by 2 bases and J by 3 bases, with 17 bases left in between. CDR1 and CDR2 (germline): SQVTM, ANQGSEA. Overall study results and limits: One year after transplant, T-cell counts and diversity came mostly from newly produced T cells. Some patients showed high day-60 TCRbeta diversity, which derived from surviving recipient T cells and thymic progenitors.

In its sample, this clonotype was seen a few times. Its antigen is unidentified. Unique molecular identifiers were used to barcode this TCRbeta library. Each CDR3 protein is one row after TCRdb ran MiXCR on the PCR reads. The sample consists of about 640,000 distinct CDR3 sequences, 10% to 15% of them appearing once. Sequenced here: PBMCs, mostly from graft donor cells, sampled 360 days after TCRalphabeta/CD19-depleted stem cell transplant. This TCR was recovered from a male patient aged 10 to 17 who had a stem cell transplant for acute myeloid leukemia, so the T cells may come from the graft donor. V and J are TRBV29-1 and TRBJ2-7; possible D gene TRBD2, 5 bases. CDR3 amino acids: CSVESYGGADYEQYF. DNA of the CDR3: TGCAGCGTTGAAAGTTACGGAGGAGCGGACTACGAGCAGTACTTC.